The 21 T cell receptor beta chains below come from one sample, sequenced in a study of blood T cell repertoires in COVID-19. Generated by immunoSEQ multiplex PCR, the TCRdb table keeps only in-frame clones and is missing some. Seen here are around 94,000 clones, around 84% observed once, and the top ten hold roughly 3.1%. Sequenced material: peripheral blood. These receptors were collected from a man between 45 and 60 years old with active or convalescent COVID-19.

This CDR3 reads CASSMYLMGRANYGYTF. For the CDR3, the DNA is TGTGCCAGTAGTATGTACCTGATGGGCCGAGCTAACTATGGCTACACCTTC. V is TRBV19 and J is TRBJ1-2; no reliable D call. Germline V gene sequence: CDR1 LNHDA, CDR2 SQIVND (reference sequence). The CDR3 totals 17 residues. Trimming took off 3 bases at V and 0 bases at J, with 17 bases between the two ends.

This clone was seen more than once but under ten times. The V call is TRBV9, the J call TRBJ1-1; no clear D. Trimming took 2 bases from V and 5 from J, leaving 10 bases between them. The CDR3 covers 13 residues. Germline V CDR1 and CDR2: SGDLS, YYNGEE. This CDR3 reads CASSVRGGTEAFF. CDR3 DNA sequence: TGTGCCAGCAGCGTCCGGGGTGGGACTGAAGCTTTCTTT.

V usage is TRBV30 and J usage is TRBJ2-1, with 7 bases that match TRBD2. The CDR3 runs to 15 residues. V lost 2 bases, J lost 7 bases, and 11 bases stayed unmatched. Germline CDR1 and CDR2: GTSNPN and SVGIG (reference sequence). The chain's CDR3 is CAWSKGDYSGNEQFF. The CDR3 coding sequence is TGTGCCTGGAGTAAAGGGGACTATTCAGGGAATGAGCAGTTCTTC.

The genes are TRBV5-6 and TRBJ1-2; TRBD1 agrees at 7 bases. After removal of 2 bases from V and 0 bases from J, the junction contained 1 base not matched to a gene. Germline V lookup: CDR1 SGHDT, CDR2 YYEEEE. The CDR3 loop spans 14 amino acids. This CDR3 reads CASSLGGTNYGYTF. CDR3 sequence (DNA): TGTGCCAGCAGCTTAGGGGGCACTAACTATGGCTACACCTTC.

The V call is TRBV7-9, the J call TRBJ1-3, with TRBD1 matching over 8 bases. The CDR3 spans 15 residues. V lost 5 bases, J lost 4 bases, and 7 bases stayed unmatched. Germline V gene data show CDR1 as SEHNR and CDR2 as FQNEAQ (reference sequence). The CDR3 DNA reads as TGTGCCAGCAGCCCCAGACAGGGGACGGGAAACACCATATATTTT. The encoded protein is CASSPRQGTGNTIYF.

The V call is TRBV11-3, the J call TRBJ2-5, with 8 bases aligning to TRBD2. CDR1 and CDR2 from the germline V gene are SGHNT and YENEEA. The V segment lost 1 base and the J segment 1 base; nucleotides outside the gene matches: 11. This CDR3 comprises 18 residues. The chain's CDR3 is CASSLAGPRRGAQETQYF. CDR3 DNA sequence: TGTGCCAGCAGCTTAGCGGGGCCTAGGCGGGGGGCCCAAGAGACCCAGTACTTC.

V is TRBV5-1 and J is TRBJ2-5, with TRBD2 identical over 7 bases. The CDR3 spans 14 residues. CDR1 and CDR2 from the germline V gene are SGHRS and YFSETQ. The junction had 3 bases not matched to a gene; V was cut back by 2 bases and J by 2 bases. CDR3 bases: TGCGCCAGCAGCTTCGGGCGGGGGCAAGAGACCCAGTACTTC. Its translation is CASSFGRGQETQYF. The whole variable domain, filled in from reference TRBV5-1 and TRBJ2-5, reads KAGVTQTPRYLIKTRGQQVTLSCSPISGHRSVSWYQQTPGQGLQFLFEYFSETQRNKGNFPGRFSGRQFSNSRSEMNVSTLELGDSALYLCASSFGRGQETQYFGPGTRLLVL.

The CDR3 loop is CASSPLQGLSYGYTF. Written as DNA, the CDR3 is TGTGCCAGTAGTCCGCTACAGGGGCTTTCCTATGGCTACACCTTC. The genes are TRBV19 and TRBJ1-2, with 7 positions matching TRBD1. Trimming removed 5 bases from V and 4 bases from J; junction bases left unmatched: 10. The CDR3 loop spans 15 amino acids. Germline V lookup: CDR1 LNHDA, CDR2 SQIVND (reference sequence).

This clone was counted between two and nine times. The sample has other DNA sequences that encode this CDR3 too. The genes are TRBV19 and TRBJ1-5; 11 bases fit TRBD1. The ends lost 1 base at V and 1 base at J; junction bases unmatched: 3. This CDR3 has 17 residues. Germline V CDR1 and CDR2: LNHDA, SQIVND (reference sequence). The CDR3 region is CASSIGTGGRSNQPQHF. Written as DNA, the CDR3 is TGTGCCAGTAGTATAGGGACAGGGGGCAGAAGCAATCAGCCCCAGCATTTT.

The CDR3 sequence: CASRRQGGTEAFF. CDR3 bases: TGTGCCAGCCGCCGACAGGGAGGCACTGAAGCTTTCTTT. The V and J genes are TRBV6-4 and TRBJ1-1; 7 bases line up with TRBD1. This CDR3 has 13 residues. With 8 bases clipped from V and 4 bases from J, the junction kept 7 bases outside the gene matches. Germline V CDR1 and CDR2: MRHNA, SNTAGT.

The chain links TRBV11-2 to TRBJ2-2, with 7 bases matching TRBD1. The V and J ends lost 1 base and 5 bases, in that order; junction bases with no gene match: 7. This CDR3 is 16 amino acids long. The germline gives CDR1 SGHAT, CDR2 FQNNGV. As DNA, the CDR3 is TGTGCCAGCAGCTTAGCTACAGGGGATCAAACCGGGGAGCTGTTTTTT. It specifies CASSLATGDQTGELFF.

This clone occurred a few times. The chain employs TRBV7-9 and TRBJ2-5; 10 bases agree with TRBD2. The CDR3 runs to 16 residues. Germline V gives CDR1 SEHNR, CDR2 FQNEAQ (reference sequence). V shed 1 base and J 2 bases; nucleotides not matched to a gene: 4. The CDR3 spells CASSLGSSGGQETQYF. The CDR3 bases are TGTGCCAGCAGCTTAGGTTCTAGCGGGGGACAAGAGACCCAGTACTTC.

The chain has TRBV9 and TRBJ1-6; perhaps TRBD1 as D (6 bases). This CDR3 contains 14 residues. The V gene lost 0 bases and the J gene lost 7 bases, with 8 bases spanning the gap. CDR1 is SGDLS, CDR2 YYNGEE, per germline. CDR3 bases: TGTGCCAGCAGCGTAGAGGGGGTCAATTCACCCCTCCACTTT. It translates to CASSVEGVNSPLHF. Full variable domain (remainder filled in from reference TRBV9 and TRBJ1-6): DSGVTQTPKHLITATGQRVTLRCSPRSGDLSVYWYQQSLDQGLQFLIQYYNGEERAKGNILERFSAQQFPDLHSELNLSSLELGDSALYFCASSVEGVNSPLHFGNGTRLTVT.

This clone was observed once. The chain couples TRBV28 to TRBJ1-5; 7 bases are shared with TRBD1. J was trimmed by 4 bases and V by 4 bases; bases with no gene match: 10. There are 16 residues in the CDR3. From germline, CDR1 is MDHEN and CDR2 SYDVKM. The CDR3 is CASSSPQGQSNQPQHF. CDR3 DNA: TGTGCCAGCAGTTCCCCCCAGGGACAGTCGAATCAGCCCCAGCATTTT.

The CDR3 is CASRTGEGDIRGYTF. DNA for the CDR3: TGTGCCAGCAGGACAGGGGAGGGGGATATTCGGGGCTACACCTTC. This rearrangement joins TRBV6-5 to TRBJ1-2; the match to TRBD1 covers 8 bases. The V gene end was trimmed by 6 bases and the J gene end by 8 bases; junction bases not matched to a gene: 14. Germline V gene data show CDR1 as MNHEY and CDR2 as SVGAGI. The CDR3 has 15 amino acids.

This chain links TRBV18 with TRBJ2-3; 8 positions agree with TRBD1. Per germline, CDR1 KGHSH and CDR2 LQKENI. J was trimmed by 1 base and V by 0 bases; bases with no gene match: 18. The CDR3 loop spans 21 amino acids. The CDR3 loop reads CASSPPQGQGTSWARTDTQYF. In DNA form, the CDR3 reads TGTGCCAGCTCACCACCCCAAGGACAGGGAACTTCGTGGGCCCGCACAGATACGCAGTATTTT.

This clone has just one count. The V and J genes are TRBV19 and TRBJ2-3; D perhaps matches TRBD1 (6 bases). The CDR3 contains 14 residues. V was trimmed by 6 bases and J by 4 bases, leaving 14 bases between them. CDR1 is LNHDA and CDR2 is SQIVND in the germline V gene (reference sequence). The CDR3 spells CASSPNRVSDTQYF. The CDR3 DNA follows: TGTGCCAGTAGCCCAAACAGGGTTTCAGATACGCAGTATTTT.

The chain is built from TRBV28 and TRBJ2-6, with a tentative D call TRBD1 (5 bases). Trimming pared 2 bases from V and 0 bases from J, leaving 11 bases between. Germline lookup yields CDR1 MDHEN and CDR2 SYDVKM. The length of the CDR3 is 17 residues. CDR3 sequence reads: CASSLRGPSSGANVLTF. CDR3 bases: TGTGCCAGCAGTTTAAGGGGCCCCAGCTCTGGGGCCAACGTCCTGACTTTC.

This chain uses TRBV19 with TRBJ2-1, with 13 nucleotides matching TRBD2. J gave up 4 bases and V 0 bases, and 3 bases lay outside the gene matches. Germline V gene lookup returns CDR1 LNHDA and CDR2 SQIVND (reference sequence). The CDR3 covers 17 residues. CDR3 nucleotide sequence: TGTGCCAGTAGTATAGAAGGACTAGCGGGGGTATACAATGAGCAGTTCTTC. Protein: CASSIEGLAGVYNEQFF. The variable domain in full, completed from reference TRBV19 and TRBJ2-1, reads DGGITQSPKYLFRKEGQNVTLSCEQNLNHDAMYWYRQDPGQGLRLIYYSQIVNDFQKGDIAEGYSVSREKKESFPLTVTSAQKNPTAFYLCASSIEGLAGVYNEQFFGPGTRLTVL.

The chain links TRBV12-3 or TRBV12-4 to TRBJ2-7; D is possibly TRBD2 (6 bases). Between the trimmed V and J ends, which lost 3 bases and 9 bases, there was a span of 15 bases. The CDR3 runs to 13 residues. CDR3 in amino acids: CASSFGGALLQYF. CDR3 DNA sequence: TGTGCCAGCAGTTTCGGAGGGGCCTTGTTGCAGTACTTC.

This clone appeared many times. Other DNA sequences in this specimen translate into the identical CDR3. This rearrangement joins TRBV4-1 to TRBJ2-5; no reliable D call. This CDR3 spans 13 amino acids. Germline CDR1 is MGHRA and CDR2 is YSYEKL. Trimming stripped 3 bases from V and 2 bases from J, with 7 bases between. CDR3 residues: CASSQFGQETQYF. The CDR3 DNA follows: TGCGCCAGCAGCCAGTTCGGGCAAGAGACCCAGTACTTC.